What follows describes a single T cell receptor (beta chain). This sample stems from a study of T cell changes during pregnancy in multiple sclerosis. Produced via immunoSEQ multiplex PCR; TCRdb's table is partial and in-frame only. The table includes tens of thousands of clones, roughly 94% detected once. Here the sequenced sample was peripheral blood, taken after pregnancy. The origin of this receptor is a female donor in good health, enrolled as a control in a pregnancy study.

The CDR3 spells CASSLGTGNQPQHF. CDR3 coding DNA: TGTGCCAGCAGCCTGGGGACAGGGAATCAGCCCCAGCATTTT. This sequence joins TRBV9 and TRBJ1-5; 9 nucleotides agree with TRBD1. The junction had 3 bases not matched to a gene; V was cut back by 4 bases and J by 4 bases. Germline values: CDR1 SGDLS, CDR2 YYNGEE. The CDR3 length is 14 residues.